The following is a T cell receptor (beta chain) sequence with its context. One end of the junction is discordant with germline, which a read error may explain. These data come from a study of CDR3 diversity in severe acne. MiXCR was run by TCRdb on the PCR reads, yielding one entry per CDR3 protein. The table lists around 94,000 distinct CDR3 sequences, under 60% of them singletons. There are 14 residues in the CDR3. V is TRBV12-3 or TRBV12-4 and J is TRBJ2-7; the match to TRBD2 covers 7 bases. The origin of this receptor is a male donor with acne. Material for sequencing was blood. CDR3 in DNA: TGTGCCATCAGTGGAGCGGGAACATACTACGAGCAGTACTTC. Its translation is CAISGAGTYYEQYF.